These T cell receptor beta chains were read from a single sample in a study of blood T cell repertoires in COVID-19. TCRdb's table, derived via immunoSEQ multiplex PCR, lists solely in-frame clones and lacks some. The sample consists of 100,000 to 150,000 clones, 60% to 85% of them appearing once. The sequenced sample consisted of peripheral blood. All receptors come from a man aged 70-80 years with acute or convalescent COVID-19. Each CDR3 is given with its conserved first and last residue.

>TRBV2
CASSELMGRGNEKLFF
>TRBV6-5
CASRYRGPNYGYTF
>TRBV4-1
CASSQVGTNTEAFF
>TRBV5-1
CASSLGSQEKLFF
>TRBV6-1
CASSDLGSGEKLFF
>TRBV10-3
CAISESGLAYNEQFF
>TRBV27
CASSSRSGETQYF
>TRBV18
CASSLTGDGGNSPLHF
>TRBV30
CAWSGGAVNTEAFF
>TRBV3-1/TRBV3-2
CASSHRGSEAFF
>TRBV1
CTSSQGLAGGPNLRDTQYF
>TRBV12-3/TRBV12-4
CASTRQGFGYTF